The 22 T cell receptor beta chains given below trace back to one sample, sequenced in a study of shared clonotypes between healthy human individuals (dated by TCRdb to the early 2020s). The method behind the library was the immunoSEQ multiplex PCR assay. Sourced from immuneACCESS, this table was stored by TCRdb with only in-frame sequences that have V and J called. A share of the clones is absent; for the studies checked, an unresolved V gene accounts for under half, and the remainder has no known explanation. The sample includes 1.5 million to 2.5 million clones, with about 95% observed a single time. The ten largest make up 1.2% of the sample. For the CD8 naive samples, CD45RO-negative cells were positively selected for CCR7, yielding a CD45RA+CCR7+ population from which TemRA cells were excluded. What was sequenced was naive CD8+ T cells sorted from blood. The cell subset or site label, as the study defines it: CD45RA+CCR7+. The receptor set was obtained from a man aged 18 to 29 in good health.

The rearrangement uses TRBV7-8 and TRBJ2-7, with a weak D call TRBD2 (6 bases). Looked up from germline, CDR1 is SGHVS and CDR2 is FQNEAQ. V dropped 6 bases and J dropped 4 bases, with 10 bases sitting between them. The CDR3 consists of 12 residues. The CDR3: CASSGGGYEQYF. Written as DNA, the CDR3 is TGTGCCAGCAGTGGTGGGGGGTACGAGCAGTACTTC.

The CDR3 coding sequence is TGTGCCAGCAGCCCAAGGGGCAGGGAGGCCTACGAGCAGTACTTC. It encodes CASSPRGREAYEQYF. V gene TRBV7-6 combines with J gene TRBJ2-7; weak D call: TRBD2 (6 bases). The CDR3 sequence is 15 residues long. V was shortened by 5 bases and J by 2 bases, with 16 bases between the two germline ends. Germline V gene data show CDR1 as SGHVS and CDR2 as FNYEAQ.

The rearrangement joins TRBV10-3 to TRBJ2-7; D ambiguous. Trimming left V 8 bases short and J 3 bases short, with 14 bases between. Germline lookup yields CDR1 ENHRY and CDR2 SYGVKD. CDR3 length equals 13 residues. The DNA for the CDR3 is TGTGCCATCTCGGACCGCGGTTTCTACGAGCAGTACTTC. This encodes CAISDRGFYEQYF.

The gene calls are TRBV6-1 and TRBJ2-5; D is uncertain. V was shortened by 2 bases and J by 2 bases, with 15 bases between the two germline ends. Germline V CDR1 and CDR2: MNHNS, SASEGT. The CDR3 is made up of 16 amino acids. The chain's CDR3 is CASSEMSATIQETQYF. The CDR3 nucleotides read TGTGCCAGCAGTGAAATGTCAGCGACAATTCAAGAGACCCAGTACTTC.

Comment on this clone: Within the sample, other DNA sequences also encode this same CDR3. The CDR3 nucleotides are TGTGCCAGCAGCCCGGAGGGTTCGTACGAGCAGTACTTC. It specifies CASSPEGSYEQYF. The rearrangement links TRBV5-6 to TRBJ2-7; perhaps TRBD2 as D (6 bases). The length of the CDR3 is 13 residues. Germline V lookup: CDR1 SGHDT, CDR2 YYEEEE. V was trimmed by 4 bases and J by 4 bases, leaving 12 bases between them.

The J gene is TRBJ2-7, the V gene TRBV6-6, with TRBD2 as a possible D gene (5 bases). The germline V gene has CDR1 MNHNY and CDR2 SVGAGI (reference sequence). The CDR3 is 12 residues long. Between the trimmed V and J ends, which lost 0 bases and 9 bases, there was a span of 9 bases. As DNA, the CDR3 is TGTGCCAGCAGTTACTCGAGGGATCGGCAGTACTTC. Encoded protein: CASSYSRDRQYF.

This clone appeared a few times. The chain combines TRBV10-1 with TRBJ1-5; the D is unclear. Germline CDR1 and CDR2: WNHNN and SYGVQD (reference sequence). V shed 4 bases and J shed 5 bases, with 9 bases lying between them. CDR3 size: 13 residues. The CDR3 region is CASSGDGDQPQHF. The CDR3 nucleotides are TGCGCCAGCAGTGGAGACGGGGATCAGCCCCAGCATTTT.

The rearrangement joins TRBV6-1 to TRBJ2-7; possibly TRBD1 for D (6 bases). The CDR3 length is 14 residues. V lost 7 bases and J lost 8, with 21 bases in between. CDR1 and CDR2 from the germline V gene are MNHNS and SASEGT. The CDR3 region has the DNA TGTGCCAGCAACGATAACCCAGGGGTTGGACAGCAGTACTTC. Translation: CASNDNPGVGQQYF.

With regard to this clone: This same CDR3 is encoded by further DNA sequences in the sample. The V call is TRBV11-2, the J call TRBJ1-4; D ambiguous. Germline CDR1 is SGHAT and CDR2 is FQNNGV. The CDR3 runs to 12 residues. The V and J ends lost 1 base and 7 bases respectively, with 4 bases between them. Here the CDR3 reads CASSLGGEKLFF. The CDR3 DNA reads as TGTGCCAGCAGCTTAGGGGGTGAAAAACTGTTTTTT.

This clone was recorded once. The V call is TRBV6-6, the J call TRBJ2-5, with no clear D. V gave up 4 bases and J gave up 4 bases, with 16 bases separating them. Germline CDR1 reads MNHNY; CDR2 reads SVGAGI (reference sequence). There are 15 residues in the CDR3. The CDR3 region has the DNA TGTGCCAGCAGTTTTATTCTAGGGAATGGAGAGACCCAGTACTTC. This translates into CASSFILGNGETQYF.

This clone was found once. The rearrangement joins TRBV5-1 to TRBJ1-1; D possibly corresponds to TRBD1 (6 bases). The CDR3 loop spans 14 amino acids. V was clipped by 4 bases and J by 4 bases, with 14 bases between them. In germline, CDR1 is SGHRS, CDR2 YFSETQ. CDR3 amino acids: CASSPEGGFTEAFF. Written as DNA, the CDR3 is TGCGCCAGCAGCCCCGAGGGGGGGTTCACTGAAGCTTTCTTT.

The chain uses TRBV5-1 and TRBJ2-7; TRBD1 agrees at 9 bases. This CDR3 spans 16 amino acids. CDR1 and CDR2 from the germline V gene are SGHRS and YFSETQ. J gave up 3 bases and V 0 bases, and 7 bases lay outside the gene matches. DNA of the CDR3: TGCGCCAGCAGCTTGGGGTTACAGACAGGGGGCTACGAGCAGTACTTC. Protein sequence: CASSLGLQTGGYEQYF.

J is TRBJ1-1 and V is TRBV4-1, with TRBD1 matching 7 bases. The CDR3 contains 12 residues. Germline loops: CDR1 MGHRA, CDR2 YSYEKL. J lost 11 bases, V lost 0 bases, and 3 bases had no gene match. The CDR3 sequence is CASSQETGRAFF. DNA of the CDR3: TGCGCCAGCAGCCAAGAGACAGGGAGGGCTTTCTTT.

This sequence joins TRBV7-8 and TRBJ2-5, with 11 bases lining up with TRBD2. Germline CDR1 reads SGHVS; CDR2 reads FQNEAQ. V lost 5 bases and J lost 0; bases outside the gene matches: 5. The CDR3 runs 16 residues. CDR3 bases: TGTGCCAGCAGCCGCAGACTAGCGGGGAACCAAGAGACCCAGTACTTC. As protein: CASSRRLAGNQETQYF.

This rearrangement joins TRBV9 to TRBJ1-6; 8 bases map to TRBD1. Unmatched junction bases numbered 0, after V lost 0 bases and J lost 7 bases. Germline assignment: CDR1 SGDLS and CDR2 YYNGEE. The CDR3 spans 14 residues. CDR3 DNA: TGTGCCAGCAGCGTAGACAGGGGGAATTCACCCCTCCACTTT. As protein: CASSVDRGNSPLHF.

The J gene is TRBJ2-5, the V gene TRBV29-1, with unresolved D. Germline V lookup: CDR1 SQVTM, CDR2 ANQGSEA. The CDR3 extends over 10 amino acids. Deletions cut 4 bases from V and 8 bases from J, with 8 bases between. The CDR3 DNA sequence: TGCAGCGTTGGGGGATCAACCCAGTACTTC. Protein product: CSVGGSTQYF.

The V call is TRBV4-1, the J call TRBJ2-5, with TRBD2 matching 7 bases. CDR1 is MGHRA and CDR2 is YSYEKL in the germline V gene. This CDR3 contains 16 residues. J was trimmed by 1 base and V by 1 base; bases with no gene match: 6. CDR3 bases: TGCGCCAGCAGCCAAGGTCTAGCGGCTCTCCAAGAGACCCAGTACTTC. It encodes CASSQGLAALQETQYF.

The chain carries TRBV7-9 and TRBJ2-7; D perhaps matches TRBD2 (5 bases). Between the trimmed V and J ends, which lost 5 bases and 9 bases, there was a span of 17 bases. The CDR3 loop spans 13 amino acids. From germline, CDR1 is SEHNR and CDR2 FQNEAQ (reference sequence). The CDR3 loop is CASSPSLVPLQYF. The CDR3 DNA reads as TGTGCCAGCAGCCCCTCACTAGTACCCCTGCAGTACTTC.

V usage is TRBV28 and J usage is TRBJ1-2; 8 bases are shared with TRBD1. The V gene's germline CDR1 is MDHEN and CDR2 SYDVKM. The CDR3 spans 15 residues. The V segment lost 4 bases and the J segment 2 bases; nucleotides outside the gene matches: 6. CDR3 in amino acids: CASSSDRGSNYGYTF. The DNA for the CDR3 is TGTGCCAGCAGTTCCGACAGGGGATCGAACTATGGCTACACCTTC.

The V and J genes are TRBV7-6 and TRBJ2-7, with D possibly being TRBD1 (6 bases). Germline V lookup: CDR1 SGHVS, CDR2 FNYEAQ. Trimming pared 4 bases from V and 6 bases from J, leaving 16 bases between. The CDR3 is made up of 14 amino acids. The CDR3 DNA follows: TGTGCCAGCAGCTCAAACCTAGGGGGAAGCGAGCAGTACTTC. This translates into CASSSNLGGSEQYF.

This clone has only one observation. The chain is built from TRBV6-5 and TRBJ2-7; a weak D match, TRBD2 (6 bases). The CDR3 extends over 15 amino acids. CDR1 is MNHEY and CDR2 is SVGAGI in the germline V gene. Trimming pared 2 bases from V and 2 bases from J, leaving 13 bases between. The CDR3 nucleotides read TGTGCCAGCAGTTACGGGAAGCGGGCCACCTACGAGCAGTACTTC. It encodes CASSYGKRATYEQYF.

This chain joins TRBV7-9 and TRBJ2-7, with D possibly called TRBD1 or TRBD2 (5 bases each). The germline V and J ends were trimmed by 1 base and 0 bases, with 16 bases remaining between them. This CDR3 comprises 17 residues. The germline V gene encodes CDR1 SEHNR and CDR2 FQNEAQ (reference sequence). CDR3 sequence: CASSLGPGHLYSYEQYF. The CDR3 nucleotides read TGTGCCAGCAGCTTAGGTCCGGGGCACCTTTACTCCTACGAGCAGTACTTC.